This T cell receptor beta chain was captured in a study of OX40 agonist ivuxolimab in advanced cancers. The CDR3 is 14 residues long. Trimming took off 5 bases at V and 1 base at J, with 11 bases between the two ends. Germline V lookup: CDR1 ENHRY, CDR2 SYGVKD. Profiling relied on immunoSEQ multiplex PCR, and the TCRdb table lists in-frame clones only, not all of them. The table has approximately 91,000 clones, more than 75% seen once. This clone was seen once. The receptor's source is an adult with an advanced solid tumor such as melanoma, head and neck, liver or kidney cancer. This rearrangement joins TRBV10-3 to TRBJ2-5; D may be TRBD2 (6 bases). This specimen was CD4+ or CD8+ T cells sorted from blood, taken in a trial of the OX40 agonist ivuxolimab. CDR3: CAISSLASQETQYF. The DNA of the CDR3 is TGTGCCATCAGTTCCCTAGCGAGCCAAGAGACCCAGTACTTC.